The 28 T cell receptor beta chains reported below all come from one sample, sequenced in a study of blood T cell repertoires in COVID-19. TCRdb's copy holds only in-frame clones and misses some; the assay was immunoSEQ multiplex PCR. The sample consists of some 100,000 clones, more than 65% of them appearing once. Sequences were obtained from peripheral blood. These TCRs come from a human donor in a cohort sampled during active COVID-19.

CDR3 sequence: CASSLATPTAPQHF. In DNA, the CDR3 is TGTGCCAGCAGCCTGGCGACACCGACAGCGCCCCAGCATTTT. J is TRBJ1-5 and V is TRBV3-1 (or the pseudogene TRBV3-2); weak D call: TRBD1 (5 bases). V lost 4 bases, J lost 9 bases, and 16 bases lay in between. Germline CDR1 reads LGHDT; CDR2 reads YNNKEL (reference sequence). The CDR3 runs 14 residues.

Only one count was recorded for this clone. The rearrangement links TRBV5-1 to TRBJ1-3, with D unresolved. The germline gives CDR1 SGHRS, CDR2 YFSETQ. V dropped 1 base and J dropped 0 bases, with 11 bases sitting between them. This CDR3 has 16 residues. CDR3 sequence reads: CASSLIGLSSGNTIYF. The CDR3 DNA sequence: TGCGCCAGCAGCTTGATTGGTCTCAGCTCTGGAAACACCATATATTTT.

The chain recombines TRBV6-5 with TRBJ1-3; 7 bases map to TRBD1. The J segment lost 4 bases and the V segment lost 6 bases, leaving 6 bases of the junction unmatched. The CDR3 totals 14 residues. The germline CDR1 and CDR2 sequences are MNHEY and SVGAGI. Here the CDR3 reads CASRKGDRGNTIYF. DNA of the CDR3: TGTGCCAGCAGAAAGGGGGACAGAGGAAACACCATATATTTT.

This chain uses TRBV28 with TRBJ2-7; 8 bases are shared with TRBD1. CDR1 and CDR2 (germline): MDHEN, SYDVKM. This CDR3 contains 15 residues. The ends lost 5 bases at V and 3 bases at J; junction bases unmatched: 9. As DNA, the CDR3 is TGTGCCAGCAGTGCCCTCGGGACAGGACTCTACGAGCAGTACTTC. This translates into CASSALGTGLYEQYF.

The chain uses TRBV12-3 or TRBV12-4 and TRBJ2-7; D possibly corresponds to TRBD1 (6 bases). This CDR3 contains 13 residues. The ends were cut back, 0 bases at V and 8 bases at J, with 11 bases in the middle. The CDR3 region is CASSLAGQTKQYF. Written as DNA, the CDR3 is TGTGCCAGCAGTTTAGCTGGACAGACCAAGCAGTACTTC.

J is TRBJ1-3 and V is TRBV7-2; D remains ambiguous. V shed 1 base and J shed 3 bases, with 10 bases lying between them. CDR1 is SGHTA, CDR2 FQGNSA, per germline. CDR3 size: 15 residues. CDR3 in amino acids: CASSLVSGGGNTIYF. The CDR3 DNA reads TGTGCCAGCAGCTTAGTTTCGGGTGGTGGAAACACCATATATTTT. Full variable domain (remainder filled in from reference TRBV7-2 and TRBJ1-3): GAGVSQSPSNKVTEKGKDVELRCDPISGHTALYWYRQSLGQGLEFLIYFQGNSAPDKSGLPSDRFSAERTGGSVSTLTIQRTQQEDSAVYLCASSLVSGGGNTIYFGEGSWLTVV.

This clone occurred once. The chain is built from TRBV28 and TRBJ1-2; D perhaps matches TRBD1 (5 bases). With 5 bases removed from V and 4 bases from J, the gap between germline ends came to 11 bases. The CDR3 spans 13 residues. Germline V gene lookup returns CDR1 MDHEN and CDR2 SYDVKM. DNA of the CDR3: TGTGCCAGCAGTCCCGCGGGGCTCTATGGCTACACCTTC. Its protein product is CASSPAGLYGYTF.

The chain recombines TRBV28 with TRBJ2-7, with TRBD2 as a possible D gene (6 bases). V shed 2 bases and J shed 5 bases, with 13 bases lying between them. The CDR3 consists of 14 residues. Germline lookup yields CDR1 MDHEN and CDR2 SYDVKM. The CDR3, as DNA: TGTGCCAGCAGTTTAACCGGGAGCAAGCACGAGCAGTACTTC. Its protein is CASSLTGSKHEQYF.

V usage is TRBV19 and J usage is TRBJ1-1; D not certain. This CDR3 spans 16 amino acids. In germline, CDR1 is LNHDA, CDR2 SQIVND (reference sequence). Deletions cut 4 bases from V and 4 bases from J, with 19 bases between. CDR3 sequence reads: CASSKTAAGGSTEAFF. The CDR3 DNA reads as TGTGCCAGTAGTAAAACTGCGGCAGGAGGGAGCACTGAAGCTTTCTTT.

The chain carries TRBV5-6 and TRBJ2-3; a weak D match, TRBD1 (5 bases). V was pared by 0 bases and J by 1 base, with 12 bases between. This CDR3 has 16 amino acids. The germline CDR1 and CDR2 sequences are SGHDT and YYEEEE. This chain's CDR3 is CASSLGKTVGTDTQYF. The CDR3 bases are TGTGCCAGCAGCTTGGGAAAGACAGTGGGCACAGATACGCAGTATTTT.

The rearrangement uses TRBV5-1 and TRBJ1-4; no reliable D call. Trimming left V 0 bases short and J 13 bases short, with 16 bases between. From germline, CDR1 is SGHRS and CDR2 YFSETQ. The CDR3 has 14 amino acids. The CDR3 loop is CASSLDWPSTGLFF. The CDR3 DNA reads as TGCGCCAGCAGCTTGGATTGGCCATCAACGGGACTGTTTTTT.

This clone was seen more than once but under ten times. The chain carries TRBV7-2 and TRBJ2-2; D is undetermined. The germline V gene has CDR1 SGHTA and CDR2 FQGNSA. CDR3 length: 16 residues. Trimming cost V 1 base and J 3 bases, with 12 bases left between them. The CDR3 sequence: CASSLELRLDTGELFF. CDR3 DNA: TGTGCCAGCAGCTTAGAGTTGCGTCTAGACACCGGGGAGCTGTTTTTT.

V and J are TRBV27 and TRBJ1-1; 8 bases align to TRBD1. The CDR3 consists of 13 residues. Germline loops: CDR1 MNHEY, CDR2 SMNVEV (reference sequence). Losses at the gene ends were 10 bases for V and 5 bases for J; bases not matched to a gene: 9. The CDR3 spells CATQHRGWTEAFF. The CDR3 DNA sequence: TGTGCCACCCAGCACAGGGGGTGGACTGAAGCTTTCTTT.

Relative to its sample, this clone is medium-sized. The rearrangement uses TRBV14 and TRBJ1-1; 7 bases align to TRBD1. Trimming removed 4 bases from V and 2 bases from J; junction bases left unmatched: 4. The CDR3 has 14 amino acids. Germline V lookup: CDR1 SGHDN, CDR2 FVKESK. The CDR3 loop is CASSLHRGNTEAFF. CDR3 nucleotide sequence: TGTGCCAGCAGCCTTCACAGGGGCAACACTGAAGCTTTCTTT.

The CDR3 here is CASSPGRSGTVSEKLFF. The DNA of the CDR3 is TGTGCCAGCAGCCCTGGGCGATCCGGGACAGTGAGTGAAAAACTGTTTTTT. The chain is built from TRBV7-9 and TRBJ1-4, with TRBD1 matching over 7 bases. In germline, CDR1 is SEHNR, CDR2 FQNEAQ (reference sequence). The V segment lost 5 bases and the J segment 7 bases; nucleotides outside the gene matches: 16. This CDR3 region has 17 residues.

The chain links TRBV28 to TRBJ2-2; TRBD1 matches at 8 bases. The junction had 9 bases not matched to a gene; V was cut back by 8 bases and J by 1 base. Germline V gives CDR1 MDHEN, CDR2 SYDVKM. This CDR3 has 16 amino acids. The CDR3 nucleotides read TGTGCCAGCGGCTACAGGGGGATAGGGAACACCGGGGAGCTGTTTTTT. Protein product: CASGYRGIGNTGELFF.

This chain links TRBV9 with TRBJ2-1, with 11 bases aligning to TRBD2. The CDR3 consists of 16 residues. The germline gives CDR1 SGDLS, CDR2 YYNGEE. V lost 3 bases to trimming and J lost 4 bases; unmatched junction nucleotides: 6. The DNA of the CDR3 is TGTGCCAGCAGCGCGACTAGCGGGAACGTTTACAATGAGCAGTTCTTC. Translating gives CASSATSGNVYNEQFF.

The chain couples TRBV15 to TRBJ2-2, with 11 bases matching TRBD2. This CDR3 has 18 residues. Germline CDR1 is LNHNV and CDR2 is YYDKDF (reference sequence). J lost 7 bases, V lost 4 bases, and 14 bases had no gene match. The CDR3 DNA sequence: TGTGCCACCAGCACCACCCGCATAGCGGGGGGGCCGGTCGGGGAGCTGTTTTTT. It encodes CATSTTRIAGGPVGELFF.

V is TRBV29-1 and J is TRBJ2-5; the D gene is possibly TRBD2 (5 bases). The germline V and J ends were trimmed by 8 bases and 1 base, with 14 bases remaining between them. This CDR3 region has 13 residues. Germline assignment: CDR1 SQVTM and CDR2 ANQGSEA. Here the CDR3 DNA reads TGCAGCTTTCGCGGGCGGGCCCAAGAGACCCAGTACTTC. Its protein is CSFRGRAQETQYF.

This clone appeared many times. The chain carries TRBV11-2 and TRBJ1-2; D not certain. Deletions cut 5 bases from V and 8 bases from J, with 15 bases between. The germline V gene has CDR1 SGHAT and CDR2 FQNNGV. The CDR3 has 13 amino acids. In DNA, the CDR3 is TGTGCCAGCAGCCCGAAAAGGGAGTCCGGCTACACCTTC. This codes for CASSPKRESGYTF. Supplemented by reference TRBV11-2 and TRBJ1-2, the full variable domain reads EAGVAQSPRYKIIEKRQSVAFWCNPISGHATLYWYQQILGQGPKLLIQFQNNGVVDDSQLPKDRFSAERLKGVDSTLKIQPAKLEDSAVYLCASSPKRESGYTFGSGTRLTVV.

The chain links TRBV5-1 to TRBJ2-2, with D tentatively TRBD1 (6 bases). Germline-derived CDR1 and CDR2 are SGHRS and YFSETQ. CDR3 length: 15 amino acids. Trimming cost V 4 bases and J 4 bases, with 14 bases left between them. CDR3 in DNA: TGCGCCAGCAGCCTACAGGGCTCGGTCACCGGGGAGCTGTTTTTT. Amino acids: CASSLQGSVTGELFF.

The chain has TRBV11-2 and TRBJ2-5; weak D call: TRBD2 (5 bases). Per germline, CDR1 SGHAT and CDR2 FQNNGV. This CDR3 contains 16 residues. Trimming removed 4 bases from V and 2 bases from J, with 17 bases in between. CDR3 DNA sequence: TGTGCCAGCAGCTCCGTCCTAGGAGGAACTCAAGAGACCCAGTACTTC. Its protein is CASSSVLGGTQETQYF.

This chain connects TRBV29-1 to TRBJ1-2; tentative D call: TRBD1 (5 bases). V lost 1 base, J lost 7 bases, and 10 bases lay in between. CDR1 and CDR2 from the germline V gene are SQVTM and ANQGSEA. The CDR3 is 12 amino acids. CDR3 in DNA: TGCAGCGTTGAAGCGCGACAGAGTGGCTACACCTTC. Translated: CSVEARQSGYTF. The whole variable domain, filled in from reference TRBV29-1 and TRBJ1-2, reads SAVISQKPSRDICQRGTSLTIQCQVDSQVTMMFWYRQQPGQSLTLIATANQGSEATYESGFVIDKFPISRPNLTFSTLTVSNMSPEDSSIYLCSVEARQSGYTFGSGTRLTVV.

This clone was detected many times. CDR3 sequence (DNA): TGTGCCAGTAGCCCCAGAGGACAAGGCTATGGCTACACCTTC. Its protein is CASSPRGQGYGYTF. The V gene is TRBV19, the J gene TRBJ1-2; the D gene is possibly TRBD1 (5 bases). V was shortened by 6 bases and J by 4 bases, with 15 bases between the two germline ends. The CDR3 is 14 amino acids. Germline assignment: CDR1 LNHDA and CDR2 SQIVND (reference sequence).

This chain links TRBV7-2 with TRBJ2-7, with 9 bases lining up with TRBD2. V lost 5 bases, J lost 2 bases, and 4 bases stayed unmatched. The CDR3 runs 14 residues. CDR1 is SGHTA, CDR2 FQGNSA, per germline. CDR3 sequence reads: CASSTTSGPYEQYF. The CDR3 coding sequence is TGTGCCAGCAGCACGACTAGCGGTCCCTACGAGCAGTACTTC.

The J gene is TRBJ1-1, the V gene TRBV24-1, with 7 bases matching TRBD1. The J segment lost 6 bases and the V segment lost 10 bases, leaving 10 bases of the junction unmatched. Germline V CDR1 and CDR2: KGHDR, SFDVKD. The CDR3 covers 13 residues. CDR3 residues: CATMTGKRAEAFF. The CDR3 nucleotides are TGTGCCACTATGACAGGGAAGAGGGCTGAAGCTTTCTTT.

The chain joins TRBV5-1 to TRBJ1-1; D uncertain. V was trimmed by 4 bases and J by 5 bases, leaving 9 bases between them. The CDR3 is made up of 12 amino acids. Germline V gene data show CDR1 as SGHRS and CDR2 as YFSETQ. The CDR3 sequence is CASSKEQTEAFF. CDR3 nucleotide sequence: TGCGCCAGCAGCAAGGAGCAAACTGAAGCTTTCTTT.

A single count supports this clone. The chain joins TRBV27 to TRBJ2-6, with 11 nucleotides matching TRBD2. Germline trimming cut 6 bases from V and 2 bases from J; bases unmatched to any gene: 6. Germline V lookup: CDR1 MNHEY, CDR2 SMNVEV (reference sequence). There are 17 residues in the CDR3. This chain's CDR3 is CASSSIAGGPGANVLTF. The CDR3 DNA reads TGTGCCAGCAGCTCCATAGCGGGAGGGCCTGGGGCCAACGTCCTGACTTTC.